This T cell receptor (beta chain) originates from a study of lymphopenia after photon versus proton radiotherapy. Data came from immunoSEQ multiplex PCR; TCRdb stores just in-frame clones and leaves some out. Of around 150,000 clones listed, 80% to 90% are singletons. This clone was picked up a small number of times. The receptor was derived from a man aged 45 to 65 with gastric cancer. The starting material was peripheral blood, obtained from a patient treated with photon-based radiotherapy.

The CDR3 DNA follows: TGTGCCAGCAGTGGATTCCAGGGGAACACTGAAGCTTTCTTT. Translated: CASSGFQGNTEAFF. V is TRBV25-1 and J is TRBJ1-1; D is possibly TRBD1 (5 bases). Trimming cost V 4 bases and J 1 base, with 10 bases left between them. This CDR3 comprises 14 residues. Looked up from germline, CDR1 is MGHDK and CDR2 is SYGVNS.